This entry lists 30 T cell receptor beta chains sequenced from one sample in a study of molecular identifiers for immune sequencing clone quantification. TCRdb called the PCR reads again in MiXCR, with one record for every CDR3 protein. The table lists over 550,000 distinct CDR3 sequences, about 25% of them singletons, with about 0.84% in the top ten. The sequenced sample consisted of naive CD8+ T cells from blood, with Jurkat cell RNA spiked in. Specified subset: FACS-sorted CD8+CD4-CCR7+CD45RA+ naive T cells. The source of these receptors is a human donor in good health. Some libraries in this study had Jurkat cell RNA spiked in.

This clonotype was seen more than once but under ten times. The genes are TRBV20-1 and TRBJ2-3; a weak D match, TRBD2 (5 bases). Trimming removed 5 bases from V and 5 bases from J, with 17 bases in between. The germline CDR1 and CDR2 sequences are DFQATT and SNEGSKA (reference sequence). The CDR3 consists of 14 residues. The CDR3 DNA reads TGCAGTGCTCCCGGGGTGGTAGCCCAAGATACGCAGTATTTT. Translated, it gives CSAPGVVAQDTQYF.

This clonotype came up many times. V and J are TRBV5-6 and TRBJ2-6; D remains ambiguous. V was clipped by 4 bases and J by 1 base, with 9 bases between them. The CDR3 loop spans 15 amino acids. In germline, CDR1 is SGHDT, CDR2 YYEEEE. This CDR3 is CASSPPGSGANVLTF. CDR3 nucleotide sequence: TGTGCCAGCAGCCCCCCCGGTTCTGGGGCCAACGTCCTGACTTTC.

In its sample, this clonotype was seen a few times. The V call is TRBV20-1, the J call TRBJ2-7, with D perhaps matching TRBD1 (6 bases). In germline, CDR1 is DFQATT, CDR2 SNEGSKA (reference sequence). Trimming pared 5 bases from V and 3 bases from J, leaving 14 bases between. This CDR3 is built from 13 residues. The CDR3 is CSARTGLGYEQYF. CDR3 in DNA: TGCAGTGCTCGAACAGGGCTCGGCTACGAGCAGTACTTC.

This clonotype was seen ten or more times. The V and J genes are TRBV3-1 and TRBJ2-3; D unresolved. The CDR3 contains 11 residues. Germline V gene lookup returns CDR1 LGHDT and CDR2 YNNKEL (reference sequence). Trimming left V 0 bases short and J 9 bases short, with 4 bases between. Written as DNA, the CDR3 is TGTGCCAGCAGCCAAGATATCACGCAGTATTTT. Protein product: CASSQDITQYF.

This clonotype has more than one count but fewer than ten. This sequence joins TRBV5-4 and TRBJ2-2, with TRBD2 matching over 9 bases. This CDR3 has 15 amino acids. J was trimmed by 4 bases and V by 4 bases; bases with no gene match: 5. Germline V gene lookup returns CDR1 SGHNT and CDR2 YYREEE (reference sequence). For the CDR3, the DNA is TGTGCCAGCAGCCCGGGACTAGCTCCCACCGGGGAGCTGTTTTTT. It translates to CASSPGLAPTGELFF.

This clonotype was found many times. At one end, the junction sequence differs from germline, possibly due to a read error. The chain recombines TRBV7-3 with TRBJ2-5; D possibly corresponds to TRBD1 (6 bases). Per the germline V gene, CDR1 is SGHTA and CDR2 is FQGTGA. This CDR3 has 12 amino acids. The CDR3 DNA follows: TGTGCCAGCAGCTCCGGACGGGGCAGGGGAAAATTC. Its protein is CASSSGRGRGKF.

The chain couples TRBV29-1 to TRBJ2-7; D unresolved. The CDR3 contains 13 residues. Trimming stripped 3 bases from V and 2 bases from J, with 11 bases between. Germline V gives CDR1 SQVTM, CDR2 ANQGSEA. The CDR3: CSVDSANPYEQYF. In nucleotides, the CDR3 is TGCAGCGTTGATTCTGCAAACCCCTACGAGCAGTACTTC.

The genes are TRBV20-1 and TRBJ2-1; the D gene is possibly TRBD1 (7 bases). Germline V gives CDR1 DFQATT, CDR2 SNEGSKA (reference sequence). The CDR3 extends over 20 amino acids. Trimming left V 1 base short and J 2 bases short, with 27 bases between. Here the CDR3 DNA reads TGCAGTGCTAGAGCTGGGTGGCGGGACAGAATTCAAGTTACCTACAATGAGCAGTTCTTC. Its protein product is CSARAGWRDRIQVTYNEQFF.

The chain has TRBV5-1 and TRBJ2-7; D possibly corresponds to TRBD1 (5 bases). Deletions cut 0 bases from V and 5 bases from J, with 9 bases between. In germline, CDR1 is SGHRS, CDR2 YFSETQ. The CDR3 is 13 residues long. The CDR3 is CASSLARANEQYF. In DNA, the CDR3 is TGCGCCAGCAGCTTGGCCAGGGCGAACGAGCAGTACTTC.

This clonotype occurred a few times. The chain recombines TRBV4-1 with TRBJ2-7, with D perhaps TRBD2 (7 bases). V was trimmed by 8 bases and J by 5 bases, leaving 22 bases between them. The CDR3 is 15 residues long. Per germline, CDR1 MGHRA and CDR2 YSYEKL. The chain's CDR3 is CASRRGASGEHEQYF. CDR3 nucleotide sequence: TGCGCCAGCCGCAGGGGAGCGAGCGGGGAACACGAGCAGTACTTC.

This clonotype was counted at least ten times. The chain recombines TRBV3-1 with TRBJ2-2; 8 positions match TRBD1. Germline V gene data show CDR1 as LGHDT and CDR2 as YNNKEL (reference sequence). The CDR3 is 16 amino acids. V gave up 4 bases and J gave up 3 bases; unmatched junction bases: 7. CDR3 DNA: TGTGCCAGCAGCCCTAGAGGGGACAGGTACACCGGGGAGCTGTTTTTT. Protein product: CASSPRGDRYTGELFF.

This chain connects TRBV19 to TRBJ2-1; possibly TRBD2 for D (6 bases). The germline CDR1 and CDR2 sequences are LNHDA and SQIVND (reference sequence). The length of the CDR3 is 11 residues. Deletions cut 10 bases from V and 8 bases from J, with 12 bases between. CDR3 protein: CATTSTDEQFF. As DNA, the CDR3 is TGTGCCACCACTAGCACGGATGAGCAGTTCTTC.

J is TRBJ2-3 and V is TRBV7-3; unclear D gene. V lost 1 base and J 4 bases, leaving 9 bases between the germline ends. CDR3 length: 14 amino acids. Germline V gene data show CDR1 as SGHTA and CDR2 as FQGTGA. The CDR3 spells CASSLIGLPDTQYF. DNA of the CDR3: TGTGCCAGCAGCTTAATAGGGCTTCCAGATACGCAGTATTTT.

This clonotype was recorded at least ten times. V gene TRBV19 combines with J gene TRBJ2-3; possibly TRBD1 for D (6 bases). V was clipped by 5 bases and J by 7 bases, with 13 bases between them. CDR3 size: 13 residues. Germline CDR1 LNHDA, CDR2 SQIVND (reference sequence). CDR3 coding DNA: TGTGCCAGTAGTCCAGGGGTTGGGTATACGCAGTATTTT. It yields the protein CASSPGVGYTQYF.

This clonotype was observed a handful of times. The V gene is TRBV28, the J gene TRBJ1-1, with D unclear. The germline V and J ends were trimmed by 6 bases and 2 bases, with 16 bases remaining between them. Germline V gene lookup returns CDR1 MDHEN and CDR2 SYDVKM. CDR3 length: 15 residues. CDR3: CASRSSNGLNTEAFF. The DNA of the CDR3 is TGTGCCAGCAGGTCGTCTAACGGGCTCAACACTGAAGCTTTCTTT. The variable domain in full, completed from reference TRBV28 and TRBJ1-1, reads DVKVTQSSRYLVKRTGEKVFLECVQDMDHENMFWYRQDPGLGLRLIYFSYDVKMKEKGDIPEGYSVSREKKERFSLILESASTNQTSMYLCASRSSNGLNTEAFFGQGTRLTVV.

This clonotype came up a few times. This rearrangement joins TRBV7-9 to TRBJ2-7; TRBD2 aligns across 9 bases. V was pared by 5 bases and J by 4 bases, with 12 bases of the junction left unmatched. Germline V lookup: CDR1 SEHNR, CDR2 FQNEAQ (reference sequence). The CDR3 sequence is 16 residues long. Here the CDR3 DNA reads TGTGCCAGCAGCCTAACGGCGGGGACTAGCCTTTACGAGCAGTACTTC. Its protein is CASSLTAGTSLYEQYF.

Ten or more counts support this clonotype. The chain couples TRBV19 to TRBJ1-5; D is unclear. V was clipped by 8 bases and J by 0 bases, with 8 bases between them. The CDR3 spans 13 residues. Germline assignment: CDR1 LNHDA and CDR2 SQIVND (reference sequence). The DNA of the CDR3 is TGTGCCAGTGACCAGAATAGCAATCAGCCCCAGCATTTT. This encodes CASDQNSNQPQHF.

This clonotype was seen a handful of times. V usage is TRBV7-6 and J usage is TRBJ1-3, with 7 bases aligning to TRBD1. The CDR3 extends over 17 amino acids. V shed 2 bases, J shed 3 bases, and the junction held 10 bases outside the gene matches. Looked up from germline, CDR1 is SGHVS and CDR2 is FNYEAQ. The CDR3 coding sequence is TGTGCCAGCAGCTTAAGGTGGGACAGATCCTTTGGAAACACCATATATTTT. The encoded protein is CASSLRWDRSFGNTIYF.

J is TRBJ2-7 and V is TRBV2, with TRBD1 matching over 10 bases. Germline trimming cut 6 bases from V and 6 bases from J; bases unmatched to any gene: 11. The CDR3 totals 15 residues. Germline CDR1 SNHLY, CDR2 FYNNEI. The CDR3: CASSVDGTGVPEQYF. The CDR3 DNA reads as TGTGCCAGCAGCGTAGACGGGACAGGGGTTCCCGAGCAGTACTTC. The complete variable domain, with remaining parts taken from reference TRBV2 and TRBJ2-7, reads EPEVTQTPSHQVTQMGQEVILRCVPISNHLYFYWYRQILGQKVEFLVSFYNNEISEKSEIFDDQFSVERPDGSNFTLKIRSTKLEDSAMYFCASSVDGTGVPEQYFGPGTRLTVT.

In this sample, this clonotype turned up a few times. The chain uses TRBV9 and TRBJ2-7; perhaps TRBD2 as D (6 bases). The V end was cut by 0 bases, the J end by 0 bases, with 10 bases between. CDR1 and CDR2 (germline): SGDLS, YYNGEE. The CDR3 runs to 15 residues. CDR3 coding DNA: TGTGCCAGCAGCGTAGGGGAGGCAGCCTCCTACGAGCAGTACTTC. Its protein product is CASSVGEAASYEQYF.

A remark on this clonotype: Being one base from a much bigger clone, this may be a read error. The chain combines TRBV2 with TRBJ1-1, with no clear D. Germline CDR1 reads SNHLY; CDR2 reads FYNNEI. The CDR3 length is 14 residues. CDR3 sequence: CASSLTLVGTGAFF. CDR3 DNA sequence: TGTGCCAGCAGTCTGACCCTGGTTGGCACTGGAGCTTTCTTT.

This clonotype was seen only a few times. CDR3 sequence (DNA): TGTGCCAGCTCCCTACTTCCATCCCTAGGAATGGGTGAGCAGTACTTC. Encoded protein: CASSLLPSLGMGEQYF. The chain uses TRBV6-1 and TRBJ2-7; D unclear. The CDR3 is 16 amino acids. Germline CDR1 and CDR2: MNHNS and SASEGT. Between the trimmed V and J ends, which lost 8 bases and 7 bases, there was a span of 27 bases.

This clonotype was seen a handful of times. V usage is TRBV6-2 or TRBV6-3 and J usage is TRBJ2-1; TRBD2 matches at 10 bases. The CDR3 is 15 residues long. Germline V gene lookup returns CDR1 MNHEY and CDR2 SVGEGT. The ends lost 2 bases at V and 10 bases at J; junction bases unmatched: 8. The CDR3 here is CASSYGAGGIREQFF. The CDR3 bases are TGTGCCAGCAGTTACGGAGCGGGAGGGATTAGGGAGCAGTTCTTC.

The genes are TRBV7-9 and TRBJ2-7; 7 bases match TRBD1. CDR1 and CDR2 (germline): SEHNR, FQNEAQ (reference sequence). The V gene end was trimmed by 5 bases and the J gene end by 6 bases; junction bases not matched to a gene: 13. CDR3 length: 15 residues. DNA for the CDR3: TGTGCCAGCAGCGTGCAGACAGGGAAAGGACTCGAGCAGTACTTC. Amino acid sequence: CASSVQTGKGLEQYF.

Comment on this clonotype: A much larger clone differs by one base, so this may be a read error. The gene calls are TRBV5-1 and TRBJ2-5; weak D call: TRBD2 (5 bases). Germline CDR1 SGHRS, CDR2 YFSETQ. The CDR3 runs 14 residues. Trimming removed 0 bases at V and 9 bases at J, with 15 bases between. CDR3 coding DNA: TGCGCCAGCAGCTTGGACCGGTCATGGGAGCCCCAGTACTTC. Translation: CASSLDRSWEPQYF.

This chain joins TRBV5-4 and TRBJ2-1; D call uncertain. The CDR3 is 14 amino acids. Trimming cost V 2 bases and J 1 base, with 7 bases left between them. Germline V gene lookup returns CDR1 SGHNT and CDR2 YYREEE (reference sequence). CDR3: CASSLSLSYNEQFF. CDR3 DNA: TGTGCCAGCAGCTTAAGTCTATCCTACAATGAGCAGTTCTTC.

CDR3 amino acids: CASSQDRPYEQFF. The CDR3 nucleotides are TGCGCCAGCAGCCAAGATCGGCCCTACGAGCAGTTCTTC. V is TRBV4-3 and J is TRBJ2-7; D remains unclear. The J call is doubtful: the DNA matches TRBJ2-1 better. Per germline, CDR1 LGHNA and CDR2 YSLEER. This CDR3 has 13 amino acids.

Worth noting for this clonotype: A much larger clone lies a single base off, so this may be a read error. This chain connects TRBV6-5 to TRBJ2-7; D gene unclear. The CDR3 covers 15 residues. In germline, CDR1 is MNHEY, CDR2 SVGAGI. In DNA form, the CDR3 reads TGTGCCAGCAATTACCCGACGGGCGGAAACTACGAGCAGTACTTC. Translation: CASNYPTGGNYEQYF.

In its sample, this clonotype was seen many times. This rearrangement joins TRBV29-1 to TRBJ2-6, with 9 nucleotides matching TRBD1. V was clipped by 7 bases and J by 4 bases; unmatched bases: 14. Germline-derived CDR1 and CDR2 are SQVTM and ANQGSEA. CDR3 length: 17 residues. CDR3 sequence: CSAQMRTGDGGANVLTF. DNA of the CDR3: TGCAGCGCCCAGATGAGGACAGGGGACGGCGGGGCCAACGTCCTGACTTTC.

This clonotype was counted ten times or more. CDR3 coding DNA: TGCAGCGTTGACGGCCCCCGGCAGGAGACCCAGTACTTC. Its translation is CSVDGPRQETQYF. The chain recombines TRBV29-1 with TRBJ2-5, with D hard to call. The germline V and J ends were trimmed by 3 bases and 5 bases, with 13 bases remaining between them. The CDR3 is 13 residues long. The germline V gene has CDR1 SQVTM and CDR2 ANQGSEA.